The present entry profiles one T cell receptor beta chain with its context. This sample stems from a study of molecular identifiers for immune sequencing clone quantification. This CDR3 contains 18 residues. Losses at the gene ends were 0 bases for V and 4 bases for J; bases not matched to a gene: 10. CDR1 and CDR2 from the germline V gene are SGHTA and FQGTGA. TCRdb reprocessed the PCR reads with MiXCR, giving one entry per CDR3 protein. The repertoire consists of some 580,000 distinct CDR3 sequences, with less than 30% occurring once and the leading ten covering 0.78%. The TCR was taken from a human donor in good health. Some libraries in this study had Jurkat cell RNA spiked in. The chain carries TRBV7-3 and TRBJ2-1; 9 bases fit TRBD2. The specimen sequenced was naive CD8+ T cells from blood, with Jurkat cell RNA spiked in. Subset in this sample: FACS-sorted CD8+CD4-CCR7+CD45RA+ naive T cells. CDR3 coding DNA: TGTGCCAGCAGCTTAACCGGACTAGCGAGTCATCCTTACAATGAGCAGTTCTTC. Translated, it gives CASSLTGLASHPYNEQFF.